One sample yielded the 5 T cell receptor beta chains listed below, sequenced in a study of cytomegalovirus exposure and HLA in healthy donors. The PCR used 60 Vbeta and 13 Jbeta primers. Sequencing was performed with immunoSEQ multiplex PCR; in TCRdb, only in-frame clones are kept and a portion is missing. The table shows 100,000 to 150,000 clones, with around three quarters occurring only once. The sequencing sample was made of PBMCs. These TCRs come from a man in his forties in good health and CMV-seronegative.

Here the CDR3 DNA reads TGCGCCAGCAGTCTACCGAACCGGGAGGGGAATCAGCCCCAGCATTTT. Translating it yields CASSLPNREGNQPQHF. The chain couples TRBV23-1 to TRBJ1-5; D might be TRBD1 (5 bases). TRBV23-1 is annotated as an ORF whose role is uncertain. Trimming took off 4 bases at V and 4 bases at J, with 17 bases between the two ends. This CDR3 comprises 16 residues.

This chain links TRBV7-6 with TRBJ2-2, with unresolved D. Germline V CDR1 and CDR2: SGHVS, FNYEAQ. This CDR3 is built from 14 residues. V lost 1 base and J 5 bases, leaving 8 bases between the germline ends. CDR3: CASSLEALTGELFF. CDR3 sequence (DNA): TGTGCCAGCAGCTTAGAAGCCTTAACCGGGGAGCTGTTTTTT.

This sequence joins TRBV7-8 and TRBJ2-2; 11 nucleotides agree with TRBD2. Germline V gives CDR1 SGHVS, CDR2 FQNEAQ. V was clipped by 4 bases and J by 3 bases; unmatched bases: 7. This CDR3 spans 17 amino acids. CDR3 protein: CASSSYSGREYTGELFF. The CDR3 region has the DNA TGTGCCAGCAGCTCCTATAGCGGGAGGGAGTACACCGGGGAGCTGTTTTTT. Using reference TRBV7-8 and TRBJ2-2 for the parts outside the CDR3, the full variable domain is GAGVSQSPRYKVAKRGQDVALRCDPISGHVSLFWYQQALGQGPEFLTYFQNEAQLDKSGLPSDRFFAERPEGSVSTLKIQRTQQEDSAVYLCASSSYSGREYTGELFFGEGSRLTVL.

The chain is built from TRBV5-5 and TRBJ1-2, with TRBD1 as a possible D gene (5 bases). The V gene's germline CDR1 is SGHKS and CDR2 YYEKEE (reference sequence). V was shortened by 4 bases and J by 4 bases, with 11 bases between the two germline ends. The CDR3 is 13 residues long. The CDR3 spells CASSTRQSYGYTF. CDR3 bases: TGTGCCAGCAGCACCCGACAGAGCTATGGCTACACCTTC.

J is TRBJ2-3 and V is TRBV7-4, with a weak D call TRBD2 (5 bases). CDR1 is SGHVT, CDR2 SQSDAQ, per germline. This CDR3 has 15 amino acids. The V gene lost 1 base and the J gene lost 5 bases, with 13 bases spanning the gap. CDR3: CASSLEWASLDTQYF. The CDR3 DNA reads as TGTGCCAGCAGCTTAGAGTGGGCTAGCCTAGATACGCAGTATTTT.